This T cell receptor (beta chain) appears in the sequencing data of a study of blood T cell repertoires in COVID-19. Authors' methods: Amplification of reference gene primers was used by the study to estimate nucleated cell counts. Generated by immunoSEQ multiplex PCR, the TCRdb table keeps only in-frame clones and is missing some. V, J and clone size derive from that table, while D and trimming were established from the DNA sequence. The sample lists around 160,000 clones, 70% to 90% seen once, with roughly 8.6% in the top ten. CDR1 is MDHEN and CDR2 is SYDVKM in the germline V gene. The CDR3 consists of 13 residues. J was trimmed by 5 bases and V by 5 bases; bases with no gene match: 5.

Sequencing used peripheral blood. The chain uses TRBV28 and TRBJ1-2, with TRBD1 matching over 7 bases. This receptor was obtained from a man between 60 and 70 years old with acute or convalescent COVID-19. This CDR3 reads CASSPPTGYGYTF. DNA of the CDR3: TGTGCCAGCAGTCCTCCGACAGGGTATGGCTACACCTTC.